These 4 T cell receptor beta chains share one sample of origin, sequenced in a study of breast tumors, draining lymph nodes, adjacent tissues. TCRdb called the multiplex PCR reads again in MiXCR, with one record for every CDR3 protein. The sample includes approximately 7,600 distinct CDR3 sequences, under 85% of them seen just once. Sequencing input: tumor-adjacent breast tissue. Every receptor here comes from a female donor with breast cancer. Some clones in this sample may be carry-over from other donors' samples.

The count of this clonotype is one. The rearrangement joins TRBV20-1 to TRBJ2-7; unclear D gene. Trimming took 0 bases from V and 3 from J, leaving 12 bases between them. The CDR3 length is 14 residues. Germline lookup yields CDR1 DFQATT and CDR2 SNEGSKA (reference sequence). The DNA of the CDR3 is TGCAGTGCTAGAGATCCGCGAGGCTTCTACGAGCAGTACTTC. The encoded protein is CSARDPRGFYEQYF.

The V and J genes are TRBV2 and TRBJ1-6; 12 nucleotides match TRBD1. The CDR3 runs 15 residues. V shed 6 bases, J shed 9 bases, and the junction held 6 bases outside the gene matches. Germline V lookup: CDR1 SNHLY, CDR2 FYNNEI. The CDR3: CASSEGQGARSPLHF. The CDR3 DNA sequence: TGTGCCAGCAGCGAGGGACAGGGGGCGCGTTCACCCCTCCACTTT.

This chain links TRBV20-1 with TRBJ2-3, with TRBD2 matching 9 bases. The V and J ends lost 6 bases and 2 bases, in that order; junction bases with no gene match: 3. The CDR3 has 13 residues. Germline V gene sequence: CDR1 DFQATT, CDR2 SNEGSKA (reference sequence). The CDR3 loop reads CSARLAATDTQYF. In nucleotides, the CDR3 is TGCAGTGCCCGACTAGCGGCCACAGATACGCAGTATTTT.

Remarks on this clonotype: It is likely a read error, because the conserved phenylalanine at the end of the CDR3 is missing. The chain recombines TRBV7-2 with TRBJ2-1; 12 bases match TRBD1. This CDR3 has 15 residues. CDR1 SGHTA and CDR2 FQGNSA come from the germline V gene. The junction had 6 bases not matched to a gene; V was cut back by 3 bases and J by 9 bases. The CDR3 coding sequence is TGTGCCAGCAGCTTGTGGGACAGGGGGCAGGGTGAGCAGTTCTTG. Translation gives CASSLWDRGQGEQFL.